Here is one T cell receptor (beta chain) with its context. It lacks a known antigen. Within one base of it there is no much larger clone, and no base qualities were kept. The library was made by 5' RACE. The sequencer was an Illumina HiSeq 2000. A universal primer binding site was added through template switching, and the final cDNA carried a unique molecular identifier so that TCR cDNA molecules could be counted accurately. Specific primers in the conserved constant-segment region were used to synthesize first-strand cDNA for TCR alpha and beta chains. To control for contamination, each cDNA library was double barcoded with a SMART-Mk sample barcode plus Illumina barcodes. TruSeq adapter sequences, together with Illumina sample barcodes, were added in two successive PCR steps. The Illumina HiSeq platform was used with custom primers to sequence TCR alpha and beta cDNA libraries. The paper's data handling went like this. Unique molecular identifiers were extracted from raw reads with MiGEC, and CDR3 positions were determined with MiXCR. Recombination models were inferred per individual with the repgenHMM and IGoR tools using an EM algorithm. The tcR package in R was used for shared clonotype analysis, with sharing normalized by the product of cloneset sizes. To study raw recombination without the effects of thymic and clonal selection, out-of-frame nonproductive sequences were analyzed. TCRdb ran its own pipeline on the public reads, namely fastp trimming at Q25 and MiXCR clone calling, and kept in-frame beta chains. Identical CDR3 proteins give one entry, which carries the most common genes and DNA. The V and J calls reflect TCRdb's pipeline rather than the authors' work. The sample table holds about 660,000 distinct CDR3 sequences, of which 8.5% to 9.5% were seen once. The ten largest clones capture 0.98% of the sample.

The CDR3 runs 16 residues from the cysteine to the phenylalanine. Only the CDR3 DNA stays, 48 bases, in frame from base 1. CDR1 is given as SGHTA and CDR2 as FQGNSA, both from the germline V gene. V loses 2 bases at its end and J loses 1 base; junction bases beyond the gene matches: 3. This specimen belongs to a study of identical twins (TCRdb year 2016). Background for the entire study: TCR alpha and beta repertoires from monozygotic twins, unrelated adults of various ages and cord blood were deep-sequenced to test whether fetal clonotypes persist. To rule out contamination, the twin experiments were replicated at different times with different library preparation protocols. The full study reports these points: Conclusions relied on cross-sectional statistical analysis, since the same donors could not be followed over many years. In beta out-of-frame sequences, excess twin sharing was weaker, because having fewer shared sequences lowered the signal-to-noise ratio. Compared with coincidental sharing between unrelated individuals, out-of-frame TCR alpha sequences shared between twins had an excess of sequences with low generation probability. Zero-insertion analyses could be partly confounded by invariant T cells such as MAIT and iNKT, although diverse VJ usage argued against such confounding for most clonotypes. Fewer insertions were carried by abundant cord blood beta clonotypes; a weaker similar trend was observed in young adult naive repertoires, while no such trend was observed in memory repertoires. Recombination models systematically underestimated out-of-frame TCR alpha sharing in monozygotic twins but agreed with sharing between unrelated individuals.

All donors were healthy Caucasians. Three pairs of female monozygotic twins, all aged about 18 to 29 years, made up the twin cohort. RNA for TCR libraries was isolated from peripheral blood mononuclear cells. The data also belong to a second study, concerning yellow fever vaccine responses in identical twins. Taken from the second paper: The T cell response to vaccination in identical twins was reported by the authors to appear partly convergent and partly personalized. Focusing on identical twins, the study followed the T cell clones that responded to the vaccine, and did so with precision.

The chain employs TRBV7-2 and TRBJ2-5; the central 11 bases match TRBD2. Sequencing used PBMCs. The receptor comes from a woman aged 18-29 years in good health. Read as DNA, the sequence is TGTGCCAGCAGCTTAATTAGCGGGGGGGGCCAAGAGACCCAGTACTTC. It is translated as CASSLISGGGQETQYF.